The rows below give T cell receptor beta chains drawn from one sample of a study of tumor-infiltrating lymphocytes in primary liver carcinoma. MiXCR, applied by TCRdb to the multiplex PCR reads, yields one record per CDR3 protein. The sample yields about 200,000 distinct CDR3 sequences, approximately 64% seen once. Input material: peripheral blood. The receptors come from a woman aged 60-75 years with primary liver carcinoma and hepatitis B virus infection. CDR3s include the opening cysteine and the closing phenylalanine or tryptophan. Fields, in order: CDR3 length, V gene, J gene, CDR3 protein.

12	TRBV25-1	TRBJ2-5	CASSEWQETQYF
17	TRBV10-3	TRBJ2-7	CAISESILGTGTCEQYF
12	TRBV11-3	TRBJ2-4	CASSGAKNIRYF
17	TRBV11-3	TRBJ2-1	CVSSLDFDIGVYNEQFF
14	TRBV11-3	TRBJ2-1	CASSPGPSYNEQFF
16	TRBV28	TRBJ2-5	CASSSGTSGSRETQYF
11	TRBV11-2	TRBJ2-7	CANSFAYGQYF
16	TRBV28	TRBJ2-1	CTSSLDRAGVYNEQFF
17	TRBV19	TRBJ2-1	CASTPREAGGPYNEQFF
16	TRBV6-2/TRBV6-3	TRBJ2-1	CASSRMRVRGGNEQFF
14	TRBV11-3	TRBJ2-5	CASSHLVQQETRYF
15	TRBV12-3/TRBV12-4	TRBJ2-3	CASSLTSGGTDTQYF
16	TRBV13	TRBJ2-5	CASSFKREELQETQYF
15	TRBV5-5	TRBJ1-1	CASRDITGAWFEAFF
20	TRBV6-6	TRBJ2-1	CASSYSRLAGGDSSYNEQFF
16	TRBV6-5	TRBJ2-7	CACSYSKETGSYEQYF
12	TRBV11-2	TRBJ2-2	CASSFSTGELFF
13	TRBV6-6	TRBJ2-1	CASTHQGKGEQFF
18	TRBV29-1	TRBJ2-3	CSDECDLEAGVVTDTQYF
13	TRBV29-1	TRBJ1-1	CSVYVTGGSEAFF
14	TRBV5-6	TRBJ2-7	CASSAGTDLYEQCF
16	TRBV29-1	TRBJ2-5	CSAVRVTSGSTEAQYF
17	TRBV11-3	TRBJ2-1	CASGMPLGQGNYNEQFF
13	TRBV28	TRBJ2-5	CASSGTSWETRYF
15	TRBV6-1	TRBJ1-1	CTSSVLQTLNTEAFF
12	TRBV28	TRBJ1-5	CASSSWGQPRHF